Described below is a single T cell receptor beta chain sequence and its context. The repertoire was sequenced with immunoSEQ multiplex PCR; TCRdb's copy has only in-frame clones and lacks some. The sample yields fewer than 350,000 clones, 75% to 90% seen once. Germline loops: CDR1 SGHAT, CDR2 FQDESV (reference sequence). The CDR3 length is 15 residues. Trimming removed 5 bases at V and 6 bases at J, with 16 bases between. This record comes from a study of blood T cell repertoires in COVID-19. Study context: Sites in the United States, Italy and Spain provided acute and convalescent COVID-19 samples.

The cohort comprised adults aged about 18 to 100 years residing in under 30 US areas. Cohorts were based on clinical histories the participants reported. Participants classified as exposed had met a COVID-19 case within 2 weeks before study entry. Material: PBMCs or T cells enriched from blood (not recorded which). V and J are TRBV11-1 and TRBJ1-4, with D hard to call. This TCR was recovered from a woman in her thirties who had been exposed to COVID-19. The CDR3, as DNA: TGTGCCAGCAGCCGAAACGGGGATCCCTATGAAAAACTGTTTTTT. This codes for CASSRNGDPYEKLFF. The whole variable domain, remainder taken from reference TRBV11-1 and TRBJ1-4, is EAEVAQSPRYKITEKSQAVAFWCDPISGHATLYWYRQILGQGPELLVQFQDESVVDDSQLPKDRFSAERLKGVDSTLKIQPAELGDSAMYLCASSRNGDPYEKLFFGSGTQLSVL.